Listed below are T cell receptor beta chains from one sample, sequenced in a study of Graves' ophthalmopathy and Graves' hyperthyroidism. Each CDR3 protein gets one entry after TCRdb re-called the multiplex PCR reads with MiXCR. The repertoire holds 150,000 or so distinct CDR3 sequences, with 30% to 45% as singletons. Sequencing used peripheral blood. These receptors were collected from a middle-aged woman with Graves' ophthalmopathy. Both conserved end residues are part of each CDR3. The D gene is left open where the match is weak. Rows may omit the clone size; those that give it use once, few, many or a size class.

length | J | V | size | D | CDR3 | DNA
15 | TRBJ2-7 | TRBV6-1 | NA | NA | CASSSRSGPPYEQYF | TGTGCCAGCAGTAGTCGTTCGGGACCCCCCTACGAGCAGTACTTC
16 | TRBJ2-5 | TRBV6-5 | NA | TRBD1 | CASSYSSGGAWETQYF | TGTGCCAGCAGTTACTCGTCAGGGGGCGCATGGGAGACCCAGTACTTC
15 | TRBJ1-6 | TRBV4-1 | many | NA | CASSGRGGRDSPLHF | TGCGCCAGCAGCGGGCGGGGAGGGAGGGATTCACCCCTCCACTTT
12 | TRBJ2-5 | TRBV15 | many | NA | CATSRDSPTQYF | TGTGCCACCAGCAGAGATTCCCCAACCCAGTACTTC
16 | TRBJ2-7 | TRBV7-8 | many | TRBD1 | CASSLGAWGQKYEQYF | TGTGCCAGCAGCTTAGGTGCCTGGGGACAGAAATACGAGCAGTACTTC
12 | TRBJ2-7 | TRBV7-2 | many | NA | CASGLAINEQYF | TGTGCCAGCGGGCTAGCGATCAACGAGCAGTACTTC
17 | TRBJ1-5 | TRBV28 | NA | NA | CASRPHGGPGFGQPQHF | TGTGCCAGCAGACCCCACGGCGGGCCGGGGTTTGGTCAGCCCCAGCATTTT
12 | TRBJ2-5 | TRBV15 | many | NA | CATSAALLTQYF | TGTGCCACCAGCGCTGCCCTCCTGACCCAGTACTTC
14 | TRBJ1-1 | TRBV6-2/TRBV6-3 | NA | NA | CASSYLGLGTEAFF | TGTGCCAGCAGTTACCTCGGGTTGGGCACTGAAGCTTTCTTT
15 | TRBJ2-5 | TRBV6-2/TRBV6-3 | few | TRBD2 | CASTKLAEYQETQYF | TGTGCCAGCACCAAACTAGCGGAGTACCAAGAGACCCAGTACTTC
15 | TRBJ1-5 | TRBV28 | NA | NA | CASSPLLITNQPQHF | TGTGCCAGCAGCCCACTACTTATTACGAATCAGCCCCAGCATTTT
15 | TRBJ1-6 | TRBV12-3/TRBV12-4 | many | NA | CASSGLGLRNSPLHF | TGTGCCAGCAGCGGGTTGGGACTCCGAAATTCACCCCTCCACTTT
16 | TRBJ2-5 | TRBV24-1 | NA | NA | CATSDSARGVWETQYF | TGTGCCACCAGTGACTCCGCCAGGGGAGTTTGGGAGACCCAGTACTTC
18 | TRBJ2-7 | TRBV6-2/TRBV6-3 | NA | TRBD1 | CASGLQGENFLNLYEQYF | TGTGCCAGCGGTTTACAGGGGGAGAATTTCCTCAACCTCTACGAGCAGTACTTC
15 | TRBJ1-3 | TRBV12-3/TRBV12-4 | many | TRBD1 | CASSYRQGSGNTIYF | TGTGCCAGCAGTTACAGACAGGGCTCTGGAAACACCATATATTTT
15 | TRBJ2-7 | TRBV28 | few | TRBD1 | CASSLSGGESGEQYF | TGTGCCAGCAGTTTGTCAGGGGGCGAGTCCGGCGAGCAGTACTTC
11 | TRBJ2-7 | TRBV7-2 | NA | NA | CASSTDEEQYF | TGTGCCAGCAGCACAGACGAGGAGCAGTACTTC
13 | TRBJ2-5 | TRBV24-1 | few | TRBD1 | CATRQGAFETQYF | TGTGCCACCAGACAGGGGGCTTTTGAGACCCAGTACTTC
12 | TRBJ1-2 | TRBV20-1 | NA | NA | CSASSLNYGYTF | TGCAGTGCTAGCAGTTTAAACTATGGCTACACCTTC
11 | TRBJ1-1 | TRBV30 | NA | NA | CACADRTEAFF | TGTGCCTGTGCGGACCGAACTGAAGCTTTCTTT
12 | TRBJ1-5 | TRBV7-8 | NA | NA | CASSPLYRPQHF | TGTGCCAGCAGTCCACTGTATCGGCCCCAGCATTTT
13 | TRBJ1-5 | TRBV6-5 | many | NA | CASSNRVDQPQHF | TGTGCCAGCAGTAACAGGGTAGATCAGCCCCAGCATTTT
14 | TRBJ1-2 | TRBV7-3 | NA | NA | CASTIPTGSDGYTF | TGTGCCAGCACCATACCGACTGGATCAGATGGCTACACCTTC
14 | TRBJ2-2 | TRBV28 | NA | TRBD1 | CASRYRGLAGELFF | TGTGCCAGCAGATACAGGGGGCTGGCCGGGGAGCTGTTTTTT
13 | TRBJ2-7 | TRBV27 | many | NA | CASSLPTSNEQYF | TGTGCCAGCAGTTTACCCACAAGTAACGAGCAGTACTTC
13 | TRBJ2-7 | TRBV6-2/TRBV6-3 | many | NA | CASTWGFLYEQYF | TGTGCCAGCACGTGGGGGTTCCTCTACGAGCAGTACTTC
17 | TRBJ2-5 | TRBV28 | many | NA | CASSRLSIMDFLETQYF | TGTGCCAGCAGCCGTTTGTCCATAATGGACTTCCTTGAGACCCAGTACTTC
15 | TRBJ1-1 | TRBV12-5 | many | NA | CASVPGPSMNTEAFF | TGTGCTAGTGTTCCGGGTCCCTCCATGAACACTGAAGCTTTCTTT
14 | TRBJ2-2 | TRBV28 | many | TRBD2 | CASMGAGSTGELFF | TGTGCCAGCATGGGAGCGGGAAGCACCGGGGAGCTGTTTTTT
14 | TRBJ2-5 | TRBV20-1 | many | TRBD2 | CSARDGTRQETQYF | TGCAGTGCTAGAGATGGGACTAGGCAAGAGACCCAGTACTTC
16 | TRBJ2-7 | TRBV28 | NA | NA | CASRASVRLGRHEQYF | TGTGCCAGCAGGGCTAGCGTTAGGCTCGGCCGGCACGAGCAGTACTTC
13 | TRBJ2-7 | TRBV7-8 | NA | NA | CASSRGGLSEQYF | TGTGCCAGCAGCCGAGGGGGTTTAAGCGAGCAGTACTTC
12 | TRBJ1-1 | TRBV28 | NA | NA | CASSVLGTEAFF | TGTGCCAGCAGTGTGCTGGGCACTGAAGCTTTCTTT
17 | TRBJ2-5 | TRBV6-5 | NA | TRBD2 | CASSYTPGTSGQETQYF | TGTGCCAGCAGTTACACACCGGGGACTAGCGGACAAGAGACCCAGTACTTC
14 | TRBJ1-2 | TRBV4-1 | many | TRBD1 | CASSPTDRGQGYTF | TGCGCCAGCAGCCCGACCGACAGGGGGCAAGGCTACACCTTC
15 | TRBJ2-7 | TRBV10-2 | many | TRBD1 | CASRSPGQGSYEQYF | TGCGCCAGCAGGTCCCCGGGACAGGGGTCCTACGAGCAGTACTTC
12 | TRBJ2-7 | TRBV11-2 | NA | NA | CASSLVWDEQYF | TGTGCCAGCAGCTTAGTGTGGGACGAGCAGTACTTC
15 | TRBJ1-5 | TRBV20-1 | many | NA | CSATYFQGLNQPQHF | TGCAGTGCCACCTACTTTCAGGGATTGAATCAGCCCCAGCATTTT
13 | TRBJ2-7 | TRBV12-3/TRBV12-4 | NA | NA | CASSGQTSYEQYF | TGTGCCAGCAGTGGACAGACCTCCTACGAGCAGTACTTC
17 | TRBJ2-7 | TRBV27 | NA | TRBD2 | CASSSPGLAGVIYEQYF | TGTGCCAGCAGTTCTCCGGGACTAGCGGGAGTTATATACGAGCAGTACTTC
13 | TRBJ1-2 | TRBV6-1 | NA | NA | CASSDEGISGYTF | TGTGCCAGCAGCGATGAGGGGATCTCTGGCTACACCTTC
15 | TRBJ2-6 | TRBV6-5 | many | NA | CASSRWGAGANVLTF | TGTGCCAGCAGTAGATGGGGGGCTGGGGCCAACGTCCTGACTTTC
16 | TRBJ2-4 | TRBV6-2/TRBV6-3 | NA | TRBD2 | CASSPGLAGSGDIQYF | TGTGCCAGCAGCCCGGGACTAGCGGGGTCGGGGGACATTCAGTACTTC
15 | TRBJ2-7 | TRBV28 | NA | TRBD1 | CASSPGTGEDYEQYF | TGTGCCAGCAGTCCTGGGACAGGGGAAGATTACGAGCAGTACTTC